These T cell receptor beta chains were read from a single sample in a study of HIV-infected patients and healthy controls. Each CDR3 protein gets one entry after TCRdb re-called the 5' RACE reads with MiXCR. The sample lists more than 10,000 distinct CDR3 sequences; around 8% were seen once. The sequenced material came from blood. Every receptor here comes from an adult in good health. Both conserved end residues are part of each CDR3. D genes are given only for firm matches. The size of a clone is reported for some rows only, either as once, few or many, or as a class for expanded clones.

clone_size,j_call,v_call,d_call,cdr3_aa,cdr3_nt
medium-sized,TRBJ2-1,TRBV4-1,TRBD2,CASSPGRLAVNNEQFF,TGCGCCAGCAGTCCGGGCCGACTAGCGGTCAACAATGAGCAGTTCTTC
few,TRBJ2-3,TRBV6-2/TRBV6-3,-,CASSYLFRSPEDTQYF,TGTGCCAGCAGTTACCTCTTTCGATCCCCGGAGGATACGCAGTATTTT
many,TRBJ2-3,TRBV27,-,CASRATRGRTDTQYF,TGTGCCAGCAGGGCTACAAGGGGACGCACAGATACGCAGTATTTT
medium-sized,TRBJ2-1,TRBV20-1,TRBD2,CSAASEGEGLAGYNEQFF,TGCAGTGCCGCCTCAGAAGGAGAGGGACTAGCGGGGTACAATGAGCAGTTCTTC
medium-sized,TRBJ2-6,TRBV19,TRBD1,CASQFTGGRANVLTF,TGTGCCAGTCAATTCACAGGGGGACGGGCCAACGTCCTGACTTTC
medium-sized,TRBJ2-1,TRBV10-3,TRBD2,CAISSGLSNEQFF,TGTGCCATCAGTTCGGGACTATCCAATGAGCAGTTCTTC
-,TRBJ1-1,TRBV3-1,TRBD1,CASSPRPRGHTEAFF,TGTGCCAGCAGCCCGCGACCAAGGGGGCACACTGAAGCTTTCTTT
-,TRBJ2-1,TRBV7-7,TRBD2,CASSRLAGGGDEQFF,TGTGCTAGCAGCCGACTAGCGGGAGGCGGCGATGAGCAGTTCTTC
many,TRBJ2-1,TRBV20-1,TRBD2,CSATAGAGGMDEQFF,TGCAGTGCTACCGCCGGAGCGGGGGGTATGGATGAGCAGTTCTTC
once,TRBJ2-7,TRBV12-3/TRBV12-4,TRBD1,CASSLGGTGYEQYF,TGTGCCAGCAGTTTAGGTGGGACAGGGTACGAGCAGTACTTC
medium-sized,TRBJ2-3,TRBV6-5,-,CASSYSPGLDTQYF,TGTGCCAGCAGTTACTCTCCCGGCCTAGATACGCAGTATTTT
many,TRBJ1-5,TRBV3-1,TRBD1,CASSPRTGREIQPQHF,TGTGCCAGCAGCCCCCGGACAGGGCGCGAAATACAGCCCCAGCATTTT
medium-sized,TRBJ2-3,TRBV7-2,-,CASSLSTSTDTQYF,TGTGCCAGCAGCTTATCGACTAGCACAGATACGCAGTATTTT
many,TRBJ2-1,TRBV6-2/TRBV6-3,TRBD2,CASSRASGIGYNEQFF,TGTGCCAGCAGTCGGGCTAGCGGGATCGGGTACAATGAGCAGTTCTTC
-,TRBJ2-1,TRBV7-2,TRBD2,CASSRPSSGHNEQFF,TGTGCCAGCAGCCGCCCCTCTAGCGGACACAATGAGCAGTTCTTC
medium-sized,TRBJ2-1,TRBV2,-,CASSINPRSYNEQFF,TGTGCCAGCAGTATAAACCCGAGGTCCTACAATGAGCAGTTCTTC
many,TRBJ2-3,TRBV7-2,TRBD2,CASSHSGASTDTQYF,TGTGCCAGCAGCCATAGCGGGGCGAGCACAGATACGCAGTATTTT
medium-sized,TRBJ2-1,TRBV14,TRBD2,CASSQDQGTSAYNEQFF,TGTGCCAGCAGCCAAGATCAAGGGACTAGCGCATACAATGAGCAGTTCTTC
-,TRBJ2-3,TRBV5-1,TRBD2,CASSVIAGAGDTQYF,TGCGCCAGCAGCGTGATAGCGGGAGCGGGTGATACGCAGTATTTT
many,TRBJ2-7,TRBV28,-,CASSLLDPPRSYEQYF,TGTGCCAGCAGCCTTTTAGACCCACCCCGCTCCTACGAGCAGTACTTC
medium-sized,TRBJ2-5,TRBV2,TRBD1,CASREPGQGLQETQYF,TGTGCCAGCAGGGAGCCGGGACAGGGACTCCAAGAGACCCAGTACTTC
medium-sized,TRBJ2-1,TRBV12-5,-,CASRTAGNEQFF,TGTGCTAGTCGGACTGCTGGCAATGAGCAGTTCTTC
few,TRBJ2-5,TRBV5-6,TRBD2,CASSLAASGIQETQYF,TGTGCCAGCAGCTTGGCCGCTAGCGGGATCCAAGAGACCCAGTACTTC
-,TRBJ1-3,TRBV4-3,-,CASSQGPGSGNTIYF,TGCGCCAGCAGCCAGGGCCCAGGCTCTGGAAACACCATATATTTT
many,TRBJ2-1,TRBV9,TRBD1,CASSPQTGANEQFF,TGTGCCAGCAGCCCCCAGACAGGGGCGAATGAGCAGTTCTTC
-,TRBJ2-7,TRBV20-1,TRBD1,CSAQRTGGIYEQYF,TGCAGTGCTCAACGAACAGGGGGCATCTACGAGCAGTACTTC
few,TRBJ1-1,TRBV6-5,-,CASSPGLRLMNTEAFF,TGTGCCAGCAGTCCTGGACTGAGATTGATGAACACTGAAGCTTTCTTT
medium-sized,TRBJ2-2,TRBV12-3/TRBV12-4,-,CASRPSEGFGELFF,TGTGCCAGCAGACCCAGTGAGGGGTTCGGGGAGCTGTTTTTT